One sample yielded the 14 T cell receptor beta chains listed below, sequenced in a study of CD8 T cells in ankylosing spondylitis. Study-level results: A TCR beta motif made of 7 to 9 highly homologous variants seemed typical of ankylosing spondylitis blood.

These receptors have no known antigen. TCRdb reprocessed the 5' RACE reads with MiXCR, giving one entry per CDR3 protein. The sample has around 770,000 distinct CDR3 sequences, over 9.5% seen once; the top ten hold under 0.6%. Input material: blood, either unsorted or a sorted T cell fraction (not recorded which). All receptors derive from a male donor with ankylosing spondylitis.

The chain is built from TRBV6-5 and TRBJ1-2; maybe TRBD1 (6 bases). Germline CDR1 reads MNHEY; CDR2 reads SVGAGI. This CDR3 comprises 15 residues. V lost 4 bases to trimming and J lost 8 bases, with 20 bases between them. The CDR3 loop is CASSSYGWGARGYTF. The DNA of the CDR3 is TGTGCCAGCAGTTCCTATGGGTGGGGGGCGCGCGGCTACACCTTC.

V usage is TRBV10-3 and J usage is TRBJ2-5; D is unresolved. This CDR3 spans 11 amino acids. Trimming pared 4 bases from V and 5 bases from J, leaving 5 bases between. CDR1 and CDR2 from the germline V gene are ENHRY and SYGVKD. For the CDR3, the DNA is TGTGCCATCAGTGTGGAGGAGACCCAGTACTTC. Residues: CAISVEETQYF.

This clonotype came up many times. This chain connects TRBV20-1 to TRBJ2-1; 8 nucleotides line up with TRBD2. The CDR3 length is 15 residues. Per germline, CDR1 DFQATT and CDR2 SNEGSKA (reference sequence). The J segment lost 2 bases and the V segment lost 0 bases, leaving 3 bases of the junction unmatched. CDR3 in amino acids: CSARDPSGPYNEQFF. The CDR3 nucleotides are TGCAGTGCTAGAGATCCTAGCGGGCCCTACAATGAGCAGTTCTTC.

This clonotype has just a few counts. The CDR3 spells CATSDLAGRGTDTQYF. CDR3 in DNA: TGTGCCACCAGTGATTTAGCGGGCCGTGGCACAGATACGCAGTATTTT. The genes are TRBV24-1 and TRBJ2-3, with D possibly being TRBD2 (6 bases). CDR3 length: 16 amino acids. From germline, CDR1 is KGHDR and CDR2 SFDVKD. The V end lost 1 base, the J end lost 1 base, and 11 bases lay between the germline ends.

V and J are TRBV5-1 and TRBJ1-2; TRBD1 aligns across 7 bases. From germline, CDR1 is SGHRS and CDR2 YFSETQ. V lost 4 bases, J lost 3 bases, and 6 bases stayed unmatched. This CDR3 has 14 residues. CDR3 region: CASSLNTGDYGYTF. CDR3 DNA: TGCGCCAGCAGCCTTAATACAGGGGACTATGGCTACACCTTC.

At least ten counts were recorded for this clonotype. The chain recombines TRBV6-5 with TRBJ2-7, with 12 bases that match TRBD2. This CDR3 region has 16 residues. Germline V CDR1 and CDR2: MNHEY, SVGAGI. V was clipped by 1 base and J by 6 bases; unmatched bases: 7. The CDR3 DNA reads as TGTGCCAGCAGTTACTTGAGCCCTAGCGGGAGGGCCGAGCAGTACTTC. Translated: CASSYLSPSGRAEQYF.

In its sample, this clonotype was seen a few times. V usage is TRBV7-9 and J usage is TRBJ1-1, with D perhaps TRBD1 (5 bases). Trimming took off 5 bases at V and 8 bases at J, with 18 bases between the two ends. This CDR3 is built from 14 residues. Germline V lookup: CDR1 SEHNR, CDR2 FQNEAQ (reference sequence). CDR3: CASSPKTGPWEAFF. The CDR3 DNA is TGTGCCAGCAGCCCTAAAACGGGACCTTGGGAAGCTTTCTTT.

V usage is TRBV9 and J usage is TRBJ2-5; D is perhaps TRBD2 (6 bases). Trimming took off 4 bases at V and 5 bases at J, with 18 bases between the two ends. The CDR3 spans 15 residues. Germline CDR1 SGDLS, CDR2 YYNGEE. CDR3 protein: CASSYRGATGETQYF. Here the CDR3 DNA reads TGTGCCAGCAGCTACCGCGGGGCCACGGGGGAGACCCAGTACTTC.

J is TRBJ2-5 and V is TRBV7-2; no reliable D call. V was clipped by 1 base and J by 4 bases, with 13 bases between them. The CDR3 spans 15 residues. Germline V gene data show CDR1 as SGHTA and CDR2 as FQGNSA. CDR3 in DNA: TGTGCCAGCAGCTTAGAGTTGGGCAGACCAGAGACCCAGTACTTC. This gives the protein CASSLELGRPETQYF.

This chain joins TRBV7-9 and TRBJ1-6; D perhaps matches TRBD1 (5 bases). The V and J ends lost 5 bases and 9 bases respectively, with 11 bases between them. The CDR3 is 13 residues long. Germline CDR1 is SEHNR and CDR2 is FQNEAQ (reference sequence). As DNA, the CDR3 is TGTGCCAGCAGCCCCCCAGGGACTTCACCCCTCCACTTT. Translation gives CASSPPGTSPLHF.

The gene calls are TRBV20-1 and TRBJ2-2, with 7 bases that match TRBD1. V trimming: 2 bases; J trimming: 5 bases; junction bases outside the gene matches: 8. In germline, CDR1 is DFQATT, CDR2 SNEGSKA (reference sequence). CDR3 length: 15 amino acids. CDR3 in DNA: TGCAGTGCTAGACCATATCTCAGGGGGACCGGGGAGCTGTTTTTT. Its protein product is CSARPYLRGTGELFF.

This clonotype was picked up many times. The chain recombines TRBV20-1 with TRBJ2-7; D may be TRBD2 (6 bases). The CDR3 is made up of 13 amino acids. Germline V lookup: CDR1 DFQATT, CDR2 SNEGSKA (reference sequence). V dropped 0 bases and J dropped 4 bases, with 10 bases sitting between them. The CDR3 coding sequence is TGCAGTGCTAGAGATCGGGGGTGGTACGAGCAGTACTTC. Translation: CSARDRGWYEQYF.

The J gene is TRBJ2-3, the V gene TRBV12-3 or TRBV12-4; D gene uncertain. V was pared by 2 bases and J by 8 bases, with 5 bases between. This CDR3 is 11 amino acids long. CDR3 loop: CASSLRATQYF. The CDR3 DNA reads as TGTGCCAGCAGTTTAAGGGCTACGCAGTATTTT.

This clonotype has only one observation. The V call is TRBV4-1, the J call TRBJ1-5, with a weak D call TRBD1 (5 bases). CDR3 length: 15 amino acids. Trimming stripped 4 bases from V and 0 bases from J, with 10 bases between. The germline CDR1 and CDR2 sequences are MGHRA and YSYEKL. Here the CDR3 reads CASSRGTGSNQPQHF. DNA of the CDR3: TGCGCCAGCAGCCGAGGGACGGGTAGCAATCAGCCCCAGCATTTT.